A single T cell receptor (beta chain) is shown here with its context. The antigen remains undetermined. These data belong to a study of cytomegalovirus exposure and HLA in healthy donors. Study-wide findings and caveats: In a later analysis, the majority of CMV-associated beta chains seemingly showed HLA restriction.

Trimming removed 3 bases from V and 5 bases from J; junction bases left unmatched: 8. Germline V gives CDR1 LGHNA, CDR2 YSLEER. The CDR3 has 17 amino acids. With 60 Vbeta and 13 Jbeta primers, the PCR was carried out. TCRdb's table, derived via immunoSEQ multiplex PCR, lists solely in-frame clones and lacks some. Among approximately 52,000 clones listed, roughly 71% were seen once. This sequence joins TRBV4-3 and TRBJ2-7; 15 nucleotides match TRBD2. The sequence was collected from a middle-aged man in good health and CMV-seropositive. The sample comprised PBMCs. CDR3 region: CASSQNLGLAGGNEQYF. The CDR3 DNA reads TGCGCCAGCAGCCAGAACCTAGGACTAGCGGGGGGGAACGAGCAGTACTTC.